This T cell receptor (beta chain) was sequenced for a study of regulatory T cells in long-lasting Graves disease. Overall study context: Newly diagnosed Graves' patients took antithyroid drugs under 3 months. Overall study findings and caveats: TRBV28, TRBJ1-2 and TRBJ2-5 were favored in persistent disease.

The CDR3 covers 15 residues. V was trimmed by 1 base and J by 0 bases, leaving 8 bases between them. The germline CDR1 and CDR2 sequences are SGDLS and YYNGEE. Both iRepertoire HTBI primers and Arm-PCR of CDR3 regions were used to build the TCR beta libraries. TCRdb processed the multiplex PCR reads anew with MiXCR; each CDR3 protein has one entry. This sample yields 550,000 to 600,000 distinct CDR3 sequences, of which about 16% are seen a single time; 9.5% to 15% belongs to the top ten. The time point was: newly diagnosed GD, antithyroid drugs for less than 3 months. The TCR library was prepared using RNA isolated from PBMCs. EDTA tubes collected approximately 10 milliliters of peripheral blood. This clonotype was recorded a few times. What it recognizes is unknown. A further study also used this sample, focusing on T cells in Graves' hyperthyroidism and ophthalmopathy. That source reports: Exclusion of a patient resulted from uncontrolled infection, other autoimmune disease, pregnancy or lactation.

This specimen was peripheral blood mononuclear cells (PBMCs), taken at new diagnosis, from a patient treated with antithyroid drugs. The TCR comes from a young man with Graves disease. The genes are TRBV9 and TRBJ2-1; D remains unclear. The CDR3 region is CASSVSTSSYNEQFF. CDR3 DNA sequence: TGTGCCAGCAGCGTATCGACAAGCTCCTACAATGAGCAGTTCTTC.